The T cell receptor beta chain under discussion was sequenced for a study of CXCR3-negative and CXCR3-positive naive CD8 T cells. About the research overall: Some 150 million TRB reads in total, about 1.5 +/- 0.3 million per library.

Note on this clonotype: What it recognizes is unknown.

Study-wide results and limits: Memory CD8+ cells showed much lower diversity, while both naive subsets were comparably high. With surface CD5 comparable between naive subsets, TCR strength was estimated using properties derived from the TRB CDR3. Naive CXCR3-negative cells resembled naive CXCR3-positive cells in TRBV-TRBJ usage; memory cells differed.

CDR1 SNHLY and CDR2 FYNNEI come from the germline V gene. CDR3 size: 14 residues. Carrying UMI labels, the TRB cDNA libraries were prepared through 5' RACE. After re-calling the 5' RACE reads, TCRdb lists one entry per CDR3 protein, DNA absent. Here the sample table reports around 48,000 distinct CDR3 sequences. V is TRBV2 and J is TRBJ2-7; TCRdb reports TRBD1, a call that lacks DNA to check it against. The TCR comes from a human donor in good health. Some clones in this sample may be carry-over from other donors' samples. Sequencing was performed on memory CD8+ T cells from blood. The CDR3 here is CASGTAGVYYEQYF.